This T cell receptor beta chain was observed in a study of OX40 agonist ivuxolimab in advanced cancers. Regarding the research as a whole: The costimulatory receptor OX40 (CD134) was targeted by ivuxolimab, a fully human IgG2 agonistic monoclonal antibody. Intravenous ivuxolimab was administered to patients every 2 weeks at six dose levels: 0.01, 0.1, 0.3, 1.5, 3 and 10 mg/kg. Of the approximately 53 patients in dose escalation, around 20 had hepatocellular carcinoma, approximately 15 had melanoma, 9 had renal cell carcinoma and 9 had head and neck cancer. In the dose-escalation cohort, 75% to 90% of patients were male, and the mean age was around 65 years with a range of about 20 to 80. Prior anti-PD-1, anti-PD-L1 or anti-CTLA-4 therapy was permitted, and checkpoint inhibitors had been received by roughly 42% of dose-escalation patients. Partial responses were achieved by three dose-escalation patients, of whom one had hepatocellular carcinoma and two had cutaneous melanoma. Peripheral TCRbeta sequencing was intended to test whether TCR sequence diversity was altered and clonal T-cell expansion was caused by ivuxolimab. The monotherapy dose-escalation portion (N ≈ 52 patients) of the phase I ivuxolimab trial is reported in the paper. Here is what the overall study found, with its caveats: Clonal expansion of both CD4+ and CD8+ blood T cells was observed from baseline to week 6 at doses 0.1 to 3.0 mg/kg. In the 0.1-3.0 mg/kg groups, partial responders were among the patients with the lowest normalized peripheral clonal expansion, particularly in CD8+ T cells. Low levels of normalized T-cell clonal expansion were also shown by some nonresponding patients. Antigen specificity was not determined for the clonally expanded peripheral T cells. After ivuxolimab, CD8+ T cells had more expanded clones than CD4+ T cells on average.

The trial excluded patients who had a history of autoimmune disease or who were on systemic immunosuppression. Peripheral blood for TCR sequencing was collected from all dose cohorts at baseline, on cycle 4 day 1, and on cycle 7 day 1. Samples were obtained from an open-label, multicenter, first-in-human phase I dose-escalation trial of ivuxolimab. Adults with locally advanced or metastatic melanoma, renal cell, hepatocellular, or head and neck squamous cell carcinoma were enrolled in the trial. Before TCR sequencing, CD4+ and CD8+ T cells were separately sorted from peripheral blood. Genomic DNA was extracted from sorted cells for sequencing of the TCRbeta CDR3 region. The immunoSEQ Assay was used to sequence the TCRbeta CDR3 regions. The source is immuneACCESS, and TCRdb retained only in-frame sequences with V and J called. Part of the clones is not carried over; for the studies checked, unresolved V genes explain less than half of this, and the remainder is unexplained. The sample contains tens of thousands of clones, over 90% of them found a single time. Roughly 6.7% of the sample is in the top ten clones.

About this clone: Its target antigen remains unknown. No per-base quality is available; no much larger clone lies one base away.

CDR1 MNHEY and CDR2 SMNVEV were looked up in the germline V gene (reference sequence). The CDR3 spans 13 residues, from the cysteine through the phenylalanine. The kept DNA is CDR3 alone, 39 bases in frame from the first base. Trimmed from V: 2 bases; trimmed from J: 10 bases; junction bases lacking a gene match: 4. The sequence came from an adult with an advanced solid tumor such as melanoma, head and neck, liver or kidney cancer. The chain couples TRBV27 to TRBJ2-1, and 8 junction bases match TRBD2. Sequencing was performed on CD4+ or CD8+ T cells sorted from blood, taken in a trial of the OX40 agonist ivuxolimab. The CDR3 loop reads CASSLSGRAEQFF. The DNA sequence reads TGTGCCAGCAGTTTAAGCGGGAGAGCGGAGCAGTTCTTC.